The 7 T cell receptor beta chains below all came from one sample that was sequenced in a study of early T cells in non-severe SARS-CoV-2 infection. In TCRdb, the 5' RACE reads were re-called with MiXCR into one record per CDR3 protein. The sample records about 90,000 distinct CDR3 sequences, approximately 12% being singletons. The input for sequencing was whole blood, taken at baseline. The receptors derive from an adult who was a healthcare worker with PCR-confirmed SARS-CoV-2 infection or an uninfected control (not recorded which).

The table lists this clonotype with many counts. V gene TRBV5-1 combines with J gene TRBJ2-7; the match to TRBD2 covers 9 bases. V was pared by 0 bases and J by 4 bases, with 5 bases of the junction left unmatched. This CDR3 spans 15 amino acids. Germline CDR1 SGHRS, CDR2 YFSETQ. CDR3 bases: TGCGCCAGCAGCTTGGAAAGCGGGAGGTGGTACGAGCAGTACTTC. Translated, it gives CASSLESGRWYEQYF.

In its sample, this clonotype was seen a few times. The V and J genes are TRBV29-1 and TRBJ2-1; TRBD2 matches 8 bases. Trimming took 6 bases from V and 9 from J; bases not matched to a gene: 22. This CDR3 is 17 amino acids long. Germline CDR1 and CDR2: SQVTM and ANQGSEA. The CDR3: CSVGGVLAEGTPVEQFF. The DNA for the CDR3 is TGCAGCGTAGGGGGGGTACTAGCGGAAGGCACACCGGTTGAGCAGTTCTTC.

The genes are TRBV4-2 and TRBJ1-1; D is uncertain. The ends were cut back, 4 bases at V and 3 bases at J, with 9 bases in the middle. The CDR3 consists of 13 residues. CDR1 and CDR2 (germline): LGHNA, YNFKEQ. Here the CDR3 reads CASSPQSDTEAFF. The CDR3 DNA reads as TGTGCCAGCAGCCCCCAAAGCGACACTGAAGCTTTCTTT.

This clonotype was counted ten times or more. The chain joins TRBV5-1 to TRBJ1-4, with D unresolved. Germline-derived CDR1 and CDR2 are SGHRS and YFSETQ. The V and J ends lost 4 bases and 0 bases respectively, with 13 bases between them. The CDR3 totals 16 residues. The CDR3 coding sequence is TGCGCCAGCAGCCCTGACCGAGTCGCAACTAATGAAAAACTGTTTTTT. It yields the protein CASSPDRVATNEKLFF.

This clonotype was seen repeatedly, ten times or more. The chain uses TRBV7-9 and TRBJ2-1, with 10 bases matching TRBD2. This CDR3 is built from 19 residues. Germline V gene lookup returns CDR1 SEHNR and CDR2 FQNEAQ (reference sequence). V trimming: 0 bases; J trimming: 12 bases; junction bases outside the gene matches: 20. This CDR3 is CASSLAGTSAHISTSGQFF. The CDR3 bases are TGTGCCAGCAGCTTAGCCGGGACTAGCGCGCATATTTCTACAAGCGGGCAGTTCTTC.

The chain uses TRBV20-1 and TRBJ2-2; D is uncertain. The germline V gene has CDR1 DFQATT and CDR2 SNEGSKA (reference sequence). The CDR3 spans 13 residues. The V gene lost 5 bases and the J gene lost 2 bases, with 9 bases spanning the gap. CDR3: CSAADFNTGELFF. The CDR3 bases are TGCAGTGCTGCCGACTTCAACACCGGGGAGCTGTTTTTT.

This clonotype was observed a handful of times. The chain joins TRBV9 to TRBJ2-3; tentatively, D is TRBD1 (5 bases). CDR1 is SGDLS, CDR2 YYNGEE, per germline. The CDR3 consists of 15 residues. V shed 4 bases and J shed 1 base, with 13 bases lying between them. CDR3 nucleotide sequence: TGTGCCAGCAGCCCCCGAGAAGGGGGCACAGATACGCAGTATTTT. Translation gives CASSPREGGTDTQYF. Variable domain in full (rest from reference TRBV9 and TRBJ2-3): DSGVTQTPKHLITATGQRVTLRCSPRSGDLSVYWYQQSLDQGLQFLIQYYNGEERAKGNILERFSAQQFPDLHSELNLSSLELGDSALYFCASSPREGGTDTQYFGPGTRLTVL.